One TCR beta chain is described in this entry. Its antigen is not identified. Other nucleotide sequences from this sample produce the same CDR3. This record belongs to a study of cytomegalovirus exposure and HLA in healthy donors. General study results and limits: Most CMV-associated TCR beta chains appeared HLA-restricted in a later analysis.

The PCR was carried out with 60 Vbeta primers and 13 Jbeta primers. The protocol was immunoSEQ multiplex PCR, while the TCRdb copy is restricted to in-frame clones and leaves out a portion. This table has 140,000 to 150,000 clones, roughly a tenth appearing once. CDR1 is LGHNA, CDR2 YSLEER, per germline. The CDR3 totals 16 residues. V shed 4 bases and J 1 base; nucleotides not matched to a gene: 9. The sequencing input was PBMCs. The chain carries TRBV4-3 and TRBJ1-1; TRBD1 matches at 7 bases. The sequence derives from a male donor in good health and CMV-seronegative. For the CDR3, the DNA is TGCGCCAGCAGCCCTGACAGGGTTGGCCGGAACACTGAAGCTTTCTTT. It translates to CASSPDRVGRNTEAFF.